Sequencing of this T cell receptor beta chain was carried out in a study of T cells in Graves' hyperthyroidism and ophthalmopathy. Broader study findings: Model predictions of ophthalmopathy came a median approximately 6.8 months before onset.

Concerning this clonotype: Its antigen is undetermined.

Germline CDR1 and CDR2: SQVTM and ANQGSEA. Trimming at V came to 2 bases and at J to 4 bases, leaving 6 bases not matched to a gene. The CDR3 is made up of 15 amino acids. Template material for amplifying TCR beta CDR3 regions consisted of RNA transcripts. The HTBI primer set drove a first-round RT-PCR of the TCR CDR3. TCRdb analysed the multiplex PCR reads with MiXCR anew, one entry per CDR3 protein. The sample contains some 550,000 distinct CDR3 sequences, approximately 15% of which appear only once. Sequenced input: blood. The TCR was taken from a woman in her 40s with Graves' ophthalmopathy. The V gene is TRBV29-1, the J gene TRBJ2-5; 11 positions agree with TRBD1. The CDR3 sequence is CSVEPDRGRGETQYF. DNA for the CDR3: TGCAGCGTTGAACCGGACAGGGGGCGGGGAGAGACCCAGTACTTC. Using reference TRBV29-1 and TRBJ2-5 for the parts outside the CDR3, the full variable domain is SAVISQKPSRDICQRGTSLTIQCQVDSQVTMMFWYRQQPGQSLTLIATANQGSEATYESGFVIDKFPISRPNLTFSTLTVSNMSPEDSSIYLCSVEPDRGRGETQYFGPGTRLLVL.